The 10 T cell receptor beta chains given below trace back to one sample, sequenced in a study of a mutant IDH1 vaccine in newly diagnosed glioma. Profiled with immunoSEQ multiplex PCR; TCRdb holds only in-frame clones, not every one. The top ten hold 7.5% to 9.5% of the sample, which has tens of thousands of clones, around 80% seen once. Time point in this sample: baseline, week 1 (first vaccination visit). As to treatment: pre-vaccination baseline after standard-of-care therapy. The sample consisted of PBMCs, taken from a glioma patient treated with radiotherapy, temozolomide or both. These receptors were taken from a man between 35 and 55 years old with glioma. Some clones in this sample may be carry-over from other donors' samples.

The chain carries TRBV5-5 and TRBJ1-6; D remains unclear. CDR3 length: 16 residues. Germline CDR1 reads SGHKS; CDR2 reads YYEKEE (reference sequence). V lost 0 bases, J lost 5 bases, and 12 bases lay in between. CDR3 bases: TGTGCCAGCAGCTTGGAGGTCGGGGTGAATAATTCACCCCTCCACTTT. Translated, it gives CASSLEVGVNNSPLHF.

The chain combines TRBV9 with TRBJ2-7; 10 bases agree with TRBD1. V lost 2 bases, J lost 7 bases, and 6 bases stayed unmatched. Germline lookup yields CDR1 SGDLS and CDR2 YYNGEE. The CDR3 is 14 amino acids. CDR3: CASSVGTGEGEQYF. The CDR3 DNA is TGTGCCAGCAGCGTTGGGACAGGGGAAGGAGAGCAGTACTTC.

V usage is TRBV11-2 and J usage is TRBJ2-3; D is undetermined. Germline CDR1 and CDR2: SGHAT and FQNNGV. Deletions cut 3 bases from V and 10 bases from J, with 11 bases between. The CDR3 totals 12 residues. CDR3 residues: CASSFLGRAQYF. For the CDR3, the DNA is TGTGCCAGCAGCTTTTTAGGCCGGGCGCAGTATTTT.

The genes are TRBV6-5 and TRBJ2-7; D not resolved. Germline loops: CDR1 MNHEY, CDR2 SVGAGI. Trimming cost V 2 bases and J 3 bases, with 8 bases left between them. This CDR3 is 13 amino acids long. The CDR3 loop is CASSYTPLYEQYF. The CDR3 nucleotides are TGTGCCAGCAGTTACACCCCCCTCTACGAGCAGTACTTC.

This clone has only one observation. The J gene is TRBJ1-4, the V gene TRBV30; no clear D gene. The germline CDR1 and CDR2 sequences are GTSNPN and SVGIG (reference sequence). Trimming shortened V by 4 bases and J by 5 bases, and 17 bases separated the two germline ends. The CDR3 loop spans 15 amino acids. The CDR3 nucleotides read TGTGCCTGGACCGGGGTTTCGGGTGTCAATGAAAAACTGTTTTTT. Protein: CAWTGVSGVNEKLFF.

Here the CDR3 reads CASSNSRDTRTDTQYF. CDR3 sequence (DNA): TGTGCCAGCAGCAACTCACGGGACACCCGCACAGATACGCAGTATTTT. The chain couples TRBV7-9 to TRBJ2-3; a weak D match, TRBD1 (6 bases). The CDR3 spans 16 residues. Germline V gives CDR1 SEHNR, CDR2 FQNEAQ (reference sequence). V was trimmed by 5 bases and J by 1 base, leaving 16 bases between them.

V is TRBV4-3 and J is TRBJ2-5, with D possibly TRBD2 on 5 matching bases. Trimming shortened V by 3 bases and J by 1 base, and 18 bases separated the two germline ends. The CDR3 covers 17 residues. From germline, CDR1 is LGHNA and CDR2 YSLEER. CDR3 residues: CASSHNLLGEGQETQYF. The CDR3 DNA follows: TGCGCCAGCAGCCACAATCTATTGGGAGAGGGCCAAGAGACCCAGTACTTC.

DNA of the CDR3: TGTGCCAGCCGGATACGGGACGGCCAGTCACCCCTCCACTTT. Its protein is CASRIRDGQSPLHF. The V and J genes are TRBV6-5 and TRBJ1-6, with D perhaps TRBD1 (5 bases). Germline CDR1 is MNHEY and CDR2 is SVGAGI. This CDR3 spans 14 amino acids. Trimming stripped 8 bases from V and 10 bases from J, with 18 bases between.

The rearrangement links TRBV5-1 to TRBJ2-3; 8 bases are a match to TRBD1. CDR1 and CDR2 (germline): SGHRS, YFSETQ. V shed 4 bases and J 4 bases; nucleotides not matched to a gene: 5. The CDR3 covers 14 residues. CDR3 amino acids: CASSPETGADTQYF. The CDR3 bases are TGCGCCAGCAGCCCAGAGACAGGGGCAGATACGCAGTATTTT.

The rearrangement links TRBV9 to TRBJ2-7; 10 nucleotides align to TRBD1. The J segment lost 5 bases and the V segment lost 4 bases, leaving 12 bases of the junction unmatched. Germline values: CDR1 SGDLS, CDR2 YYNGEE. The CDR3 runs to 16 residues. The DNA for the CDR3 is TGTGCCAGCAGCTCTCCCACCGGGACAGGGGATGACGAGCAGTACTTC. Amino acid sequence: CASSSPTGTGDDEQYF.